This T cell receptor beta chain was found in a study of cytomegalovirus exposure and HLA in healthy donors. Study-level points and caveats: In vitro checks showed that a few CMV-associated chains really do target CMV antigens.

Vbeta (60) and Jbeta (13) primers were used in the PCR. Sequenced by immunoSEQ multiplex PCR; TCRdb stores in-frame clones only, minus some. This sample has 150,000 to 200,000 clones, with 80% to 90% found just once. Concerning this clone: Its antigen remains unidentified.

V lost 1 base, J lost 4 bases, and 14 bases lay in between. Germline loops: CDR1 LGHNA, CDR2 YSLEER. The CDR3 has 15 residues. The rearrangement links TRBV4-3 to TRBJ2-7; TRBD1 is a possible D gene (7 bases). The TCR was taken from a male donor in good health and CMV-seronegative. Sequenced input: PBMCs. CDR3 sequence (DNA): TGCGCCAGCAGCCAAGGACAGGGACTTGGATACGAGCAGTACTTC. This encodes CASSQGQGLGYEQYF.